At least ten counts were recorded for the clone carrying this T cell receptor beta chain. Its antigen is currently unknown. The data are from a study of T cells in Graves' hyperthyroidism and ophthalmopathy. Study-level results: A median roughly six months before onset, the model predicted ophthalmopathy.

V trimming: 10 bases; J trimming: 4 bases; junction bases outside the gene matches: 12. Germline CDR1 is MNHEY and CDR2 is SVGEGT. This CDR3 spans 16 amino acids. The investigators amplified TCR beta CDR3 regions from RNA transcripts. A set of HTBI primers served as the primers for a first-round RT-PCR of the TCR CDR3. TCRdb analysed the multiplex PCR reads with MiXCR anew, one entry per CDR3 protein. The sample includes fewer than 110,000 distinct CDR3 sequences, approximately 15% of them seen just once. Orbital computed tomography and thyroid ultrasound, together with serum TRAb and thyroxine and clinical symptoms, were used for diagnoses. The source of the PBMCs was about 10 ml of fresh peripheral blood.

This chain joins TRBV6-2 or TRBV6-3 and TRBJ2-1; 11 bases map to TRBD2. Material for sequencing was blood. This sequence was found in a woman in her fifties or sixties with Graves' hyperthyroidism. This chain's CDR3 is CATNGRTSGSYNEQFF. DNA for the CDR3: TGTGCCACCAATGGAAGGACTAGCGGGTCTTACAATGAGCAGTTCTTC.